This entry lists 16 T cell receptor beta chains sequenced from one sample in a study of cytomegalovirus exposure and HLA in healthy donors. PCR primers comprised 60 Vbeta and 13 Jbeta primers. Assay used: immunoSEQ multiplex PCR; TCRdb lists only in-frame clones, some missing. The repertoire holds 150,000 to 200,000 clones, with around 76% as singletons. The material sequenced was PBMCs. The receptor set was obtained from a man aged 40-55 years in good health and CMV-seronegative.

The chain employs TRBV27 and TRBJ2-3, with TRBD2 as a possible D gene (5 bases). This CDR3 is 18 amino acids long. Germline values: CDR1 MNHEY, CDR2 SMNVEV (reference sequence). V was pared by 2 bases and J by 2 bases, with 20 bases between. The CDR3 region has the DNA TGTGCCAGCAGTTTACGCGGCGGCGGGCTAAGGGTCACAGATACGCAGTATTTT. It codes for CASSLRGGGLRVTDTQYF.

In its sample, this clone was seen a few times. The V and J genes are TRBV29-1 and TRBJ2-1, with TRBD1 matching over 8 bases. Germline V lookup: CDR1 SQVTM, CDR2 ANQGSEA. The CDR3 runs 15 residues. Trimming took 5 bases from V and 3 from J; bases not matched to a gene: 9. The CDR3 loop is CSVRKTGVDYNEQFF. The CDR3 DNA follows: TGCAGCGTTCGAAAGACAGGGGTGGACTACAATGAGCAGTTCTTC.

The chain is built from TRBV30 and TRBJ1-3, with TRBD1 matching 7 bases. The CDR3 is made up of 13 amino acids. The germline V gene encodes CDR1 GTSNPN and CDR2 SVGIG (reference sequence). J was trimmed by 4 bases and V by 2 bases; bases with no gene match: 2. The CDR3 DNA follows: TGTGCCTGGAGTACAGGGGTCGGAAACACCATATATTTT. As protein: CAWSTGVGNTIYF.

The chain carries TRBV18 and TRBJ2-5; 8 bases match TRBD2. V lost 5 bases and J lost 5; bases outside the gene matches: 7. CDR1 is KGHSH and CDR2 is LQKENI in the germline V gene. This CDR3 is 14 amino acids long. The CDR3 sequence is CASSSGGPWETQYF. DNA of the CDR3: TGTGCCAGCTCATCGGGGGGGCCCTGGGAGACCCAGTACTTC.

This chain links TRBV20-1 with TRBJ2-5; D unclear. The V gene lost 1 base and the J gene lost 3 bases, with 3 bases spanning the gap. The CDR3 loop spans 11 amino acids. Germline lookup yields CDR1 DFQATT and CDR2 SNEGSKA (reference sequence). The CDR3 is CSARGEETQYF. The CDR3 DNA reads as TGCAGTGCTAGAGGAGAAGAGACCCAGTACTTC.

The V gene is TRBV4-3, the J gene TRBJ1-6; D may be TRBD1 (5 bases). The germline V gene has CDR1 LGHNA and CDR2 YSLEER. This CDR3 region has 14 residues. Trimming stripped 1 base from V and 9 bases from J, with 10 bases between. DNA of the CDR3: TGCGCCAGCAGCCAAGCTAGTCAGGGTTCACCCCTCCACTTT. Its translation is CASSQASQGSPLHF.

The chain has TRBV11-2 and TRBJ1-1; possible D gene TRBD1, 5 bases. The CDR3 covers 14 residues. Germline CDR1 and CDR2: SGHAT and FQNNGV. V dropped 6 bases and J dropped 1 base, with 12 bases sitting between them. The CDR3 loop reads CASSIREGNTEAFF. CDR3 bases: TGTGCCAGCAGTATCAGGGAGGGGAACACTGAAGCTTTCTTT.

The chain links TRBV19 to TRBJ1-3, with D possibly being TRBD1 (5 bases). V shed 3 bases and J shed 6 bases, with 15 bases lying between them. Germline V gene lookup returns CDR1 LNHDA and CDR2 SQIVND (reference sequence). The CDR3 spans 15 residues. Here the CDR3 reads CASSILAGQANTIYF. CDR3 nucleotide sequence: TGTGCCAGTAGTATCTTGGCAGGACAAGCAAACACCATATATTTT.

The gene calls are TRBV30 and TRBJ2-2; 7 bases align to TRBD1. The CDR3 spans 15 residues. Looked up from germline, CDR1 is GTSNPN and CDR2 is SVGIG (reference sequence). The J segment lost 5 bases and the V segment lost 0 bases, leaving 6 bases of the junction unmatched. The CDR3 nucleotides read TGTGCCTGGAGTGTAGGCAGGGGGTGGACCGGGGAGCTGTTTTTT. Protein sequence: CAWSVGRGWTGELFF.

A single count supports this clone. The chain joins TRBV27 to TRBJ2-2; D uncertain. Germline values: CDR1 MNHEY, CDR2 SMNVEV (reference sequence). Trimming cost V 6 bases and J 0 bases, with 11 bases left between them. CDR3 length: 15 amino acids. The CDR3 coding sequence is TGTGCCAGCAGGGTGACAAATACGAACACCGGGGAGCTGTTTTTT. Amino acid sequence: CASRVTNTNTGELFF.

This clone has a single count. The rearrangement joins TRBV5-1 to TRBJ2-7; D may be TRBD2 (7 bases). The CDR3 is 15 residues long. Germline V gene sequence: CDR1 SGHRS, CDR2 YFSETQ. The V end lost 1 base, the J end lost 4 bases, and 15 bases lay between the germline ends. CDR3 sequence reads: CASSLTGGQEYEQYF. CDR3 nucleotides: TGCGCCAGCAGCTTGACCGGGGGGCAAGAGTACGAGCAGTACTTC.

The CDR3 nucleotides are TGCGCCAGCAGCCAAGATAGAGCGGGAGGCGACAATGAGCAGTTCTTC. Its protein product is CASSQDRAGGDNEQFF. The J gene is TRBJ2-1, the V gene TRBV4-3, with 9 bases that match TRBD2. From germline, CDR1 is LGHNA and CDR2 YSLEER. The ends lost 0 bases at V and 5 bases at J; junction bases unmatched: 5. CDR3 size: 16 residues.

Concerning this clone: The junction departs from germline at one end; a sequencing error may be responsible. This chain joins TRBV7-9 and TRBJ2-6; perhaps TRBD1 as D (5 bases). The CDR3 sequence is 15 residues long. The germline CDR1 and CDR2 sequences are SEHNR and FQNEAQ (reference sequence). The CDR3: CASSLGVTGANVLAF. The DNA for the CDR3 is TGTGCCAGCAGCTTAGGGGTTACTGGGGCCAACGTCCTGGCTTTC.

The rearrangement uses TRBV5-1 and TRBJ1-1; D is perhaps TRBD1 (6 bases). Trimming stripped 0 bases from V and 4 bases from J, with 16 bases between. Germline V CDR1 and CDR2: SGHRS, YFSETQ. This CDR3 is built from 16 residues. The CDR3 here is CASSLEGGGAGTEAFF. DNA of the CDR3: TGCGCCAGCAGCTTGGAGGGCGGGGGCGCGGGCACTGAAGCTTTCTTT.

The chain combines TRBV18 with TRBJ2-5; TRBD1 matches at 11 bases. V was pared by 4 bases and J by 5 bases, with 6 bases of the junction left unmatched. This CDR3 contains 15 residues. Germline assignment: CDR1 KGHSH and CDR2 LQKENI. The CDR3 bases are TGTGCCAGCTCACATGGGACAGGGGGTACGGAGACCCAGTACTTC. This sequence encodes CASSHGTGGTETQYF. The full variable domain, completed using reference TRBV18 and TRBJ2-5, is NAGVMQNPRHLVRRRGQEARLRCSPMKGHSHVYWYRQLPEEGLKFMVYLQKENIIDESGMPKERFSAEFPKEGPSILRIQQVVRGDSAAYFCASSHGTGGTETQYFGPGTRLLVL.

The chain links TRBV5-1 to TRBJ1-6, with 7 nucleotides matching TRBD1. CDR1 and CDR2 from the germline V gene are SGHRS and YFSETQ. This CDR3 region has 14 residues. V dropped 7 bases and J dropped 5; count of bases not matched to a gene: 6. The CDR3 is CASRAGTDNSPLHF. The CDR3 DNA sequence: TGCGCCAGCCGTGCCGGGACAGATAATTCACCCCTCCACTTT.